This section outlines one T cell receptor beta chain sequence together with its context. No antigen is known for it. The germline V gene encodes CDR1 MDHEN and CDR2 SYDVKM. This CDR3 has 13 amino acids. Between the trimmed V and J ends, which lost 4 bases and 4 bases, there was a span of 11 bases. The sample originates from a study of identical twins. A universal primer site was created by template switching, with the cDNA bearing unique molecular identifiers. Each CDR3 protein is one row after TCRdb ran MiXCR on the 5' RACE reads. The sample holds under 900,000 distinct CDR3 sequences, roughly 12% seen once. Study conclusions and caveats: Alpha sequences that were out-of-frame and twin-shared showed an excess of low generation probability. Partial confounding of zero-insertion analyses by invariant MAIT and iNKT cells was possible. Cord blood's abundant beta clonotypes had fewer insertions, unlike memory repertoires.

This sample was shared with a second study, whose subject was yellow fever vaccine responses in identical twins.

The sequencing input was PBMCs. The sequence was collected from a woman between 18 and 29 years old in good health. V usage is TRBV28 and J usage is TRBJ2-7; D might be TRBD2 (7 bases). This chain's CDR3 is CASSYRGAYEQYV. In DNA, the CDR3 is TGTGCCAGCAGTTATCGGGGGGCATACGAGCAGTACGTC.